These 29 T cell receptor beta chains share one sample of origin, sequenced in a study of siplizumab effects on memory and regulatory T cells. Some clones are missing from TCRdb's copy, which holds only in-frame ones; the method was immunoSEQ multiplex PCR. This sample carries roughly 8,500 clones, less than 45% of them seen once, and the ten largest clones take 4.5% to 6%. Kept together in coculture, the mixed lymphocyte reaction cells spent more than five days at 37°C. The antigens for these receptors are not known. Sample: CFSE-low (dividing) CD8+ T cells sorted from an allogeneic mixed lymphocyte reaction. Receptor source: a human donor in good health; the cells came from an allogeneic mixed lymphocyte reaction.

This clone turned up a few times. The chain carries TRBV28 and TRBJ2-3; 7 positions agree with TRBD2. The CDR3 runs 14 residues. The V segment lost 3 bases and the J segment 3 bases; nucleotides outside the gene matches: 3. CDR1 and CDR2 (germline): MDHEN, SYDVKM. CDR3 DNA: TGTGCCAGCAGTTTTTCGGGAGGAACAGATACGCAGTATTTT. Its protein product is CASSFSGGTDTQYF.

The chain is built from TRBV7-9 and TRBJ2-5, with D unclear. V was shortened by 4 bases and J by 0 bases, with 9 bases between the two germline ends. This CDR3 spans 14 amino acids. The germline V gene has CDR1 SEHNR and CDR2 FQNEAQ (reference sequence). CDR3 sequence: CASSSLVDQETQYF. CDR3 nucleotides: TGTGCCAGCAGCTCGTTGGTAGACCAAGAGACCCAGTACTTC.

This clone was observed a few times. The chain combines TRBV7-3 with TRBJ2-1; D perhaps matches TRBD2 (5 bases). The CDR3 is 14 amino acids. Germline assignment: CDR1 SGHTA and CDR2 FQGTGA. The V gene lost 2 bases and the J gene lost 5 bases, with 10 bases spanning the gap. The CDR3 here is CASSLEGPHNEQFF. The CDR3 region has the DNA TGTGCCAGCAGCTTAGAGGGTCCCCACAATGAGCAGTTCTTC.

This clone rates as medium-sized. This chain uses TRBV27 with TRBJ2-1, with D maybe TRBD2 (5 bases). This CDR3 is built from 12 residues. Germline-derived CDR1 and CDR2 are MNHEY and SMNVEV (reference sequence). The germline V and J ends were trimmed by 3 bases and 7 bases, with 7 bases remaining between them. CDR3 sequence reads: CASSLTGNEQFF. The CDR3 region has the DNA TGTGCCAGCAGTTTGACGGGAAATGAGCAGTTCTTC.

The V and J genes are TRBV30 and TRBJ2-3; perhaps TRBD2 as D (6 bases). In germline, CDR1 is GTSNPN, CDR2 SVGIG (reference sequence). The germline V and J ends were trimmed by 8 bases and 6 bases, with 15 bases remaining between them. The CDR3 length is 12 residues. CDR3 sequence: CAHGRDEDTQYF. The CDR3, as DNA: TGTGCCCATGGGCGGGACGAGGATACGCAGTATTTT.

This clone turned up a few times. The gene calls are TRBV29-1 and TRBJ1-2; maybe TRBD1 (5 bases). CDR1 and CDR2 from the germline V gene are SQVTM and ANQGSEA. Trimming shortened V by 5 bases and J by 4 bases, and 8 bases separated the two germline ends. The CDR3 contains 11 residues. The CDR3 is CSVLTAYGYTF. CDR3 sequence (DNA): TGCAGCGTTTTGACAGCCTATGGCTACACCTTC.

This clone has only a few counts. V usage is TRBV27 and J usage is TRBJ2-7, with D perhaps being TRBD1 or TRBD2 (5 bases each). CDR1 and CDR2 from the germline V gene are MNHEY and SMNVEV (reference sequence). The length of the CDR3 is 14 residues. The ends were cut back, 2 bases at V and 4 bases at J, with 12 bases in the middle. The CDR3 protein is CASSLGQGGYEQYF. The CDR3 DNA sequence: TGTGCCAGCAGTTTAGGGCAGGGCGGGTACGAGCAGTACTTC.

A word on this clone: This sequence may be a read error, since a much larger clone differs from it by one base. The identical CDR3 is also encoded by other nucleotide sequences in the sample. This rearrangement joins TRBV7-6 to TRBJ2-7, with 9 bases fitting TRBD2. The CDR3 spans 14 residues. In germline, CDR1 is SGHVS, CDR2 FNYEAQ. V dropped 1 base and J dropped 3; count of bases not matched to a gene: 1. In DNA, the CDR3 is TGTGCCAGCAGCTTAGGTAGCGGGAGCTACGAGCAGTACTTC. This codes for CASSLGSGSYEQYF.

The gene calls are TRBV10-3 and TRBJ2-2; 7 nucleotides match TRBD1. From germline, CDR1 is ENHRY and CDR2 SYGVKD. The CDR3 sequence is 13 residues long. V was clipped by 10 bases and J by 1 base; unmatched bases: 3. Written as DNA, the CDR3 is TGTGCCACCCAGGGGGAGAACACCGGGGAGCTGTTTTTT. Translating gives CATQGENTGELFF.

This clone came up a few times. Other DNA sequences within the sample encode an identical CDR3. This chain connects TRBV28 to TRBJ2-7; D ambiguous. The germline V and J ends were trimmed by 1 base and 5 bases, with 12 bases remaining between them. The length of the CDR3 is 14 residues. CDR1 is MDHEN and CDR2 is SYDVKM in the germline V gene. The CDR3, as DNA: TGTGCCAGCAGTTTATTAGGTCCACTACACGAGCAGTACTTC. It is translated as CASSLLGPLHEQYF.

The chain uses TRBV9 and TRBJ2-1, with TRBD2 matching 11 bases. The germline gives CDR1 SGDLS, CDR2 YYNGEE. CDR3 length: 15 residues. J gave up 4 bases and V 0 bases, and 0 bases lay outside the gene matches. CDR3 nucleotides: TGTGCCAGCAGCGTAGGGACTAGCGGGTACAATGAGCAGTTCTTC. This sequence encodes CASSVGTSGYNEQFF.

The chain recombines TRBV28 with TRBJ2-3, with D perhaps TRBD1 (6 bases). From germline, CDR1 is MDHEN and CDR2 SYDVKM. The CDR3 spans 16 residues. V lost 1 base and J lost 10, with 21 bases in between. The CDR3 DNA follows: TGTGCCAGCAGTTTATATTTGGTAACAGGGAGTTTCGCGCAGTATTTT. It translates to CASSLYLVTGSFAQYF. Combining the CDR3 with reference TRBV28 and TRBJ2-3 gives the whole variable domain DVKVTQSSRYLVKRTGEKVFLECVQDMDHENMFWYRQDPGLGLRLIYFSYDVKMKEKGDIPEGYSVSREKKERFSLILESASTNQTSMYLCASSLYLVTGSFAQYFGPGTRLTVL.

This clone occurred a few times. The chain employs TRBV6-5 and TRBJ2-1; 7 nucleotides agree with TRBD2. Germline V gene data show CDR1 as MNHEY and CDR2 as SVGAGI. V shed 6 bases, J shed 1 base, and the junction held 6 bases outside the gene matches. This CDR3 has 15 amino acids. CDR3 in DNA: TGTGCCAGCAGCTCGAGCGGGACTTCCTACAATGAGCAGTTCTTC. As protein: CASSSSGTSYNEQFF.

The chain carries TRBV4-2 and TRBJ2-5; 8 nucleotides align to TRBD2. The DNA end is more similar to TRBJ2-7, so the J call may be wrong. This CDR3 is 15 amino acids long. Germline assignment: CDR1 LGHNA and CDR2 YNFKEQ. The DNA of the CDR3 is TGTGCCAGCAGCCAAGTAGCGGGGTCCACCTACGAGCAGTACTTC. This sequence encodes CASSQVAGSTYEQYF.

The V gene is TRBV5-4, the J gene TRBJ2-1; D not resolved. The ends were cut back, 4 bases at V and 6 bases at J, with 8 bases in the middle. The CDR3 length is 12 residues. The germline CDR1 and CDR2 sequences are SGHNT and YYREEE (reference sequence). CDR3 in DNA: TGTGCCAGCAGCCAGCTTTCCAATGAGCAGTTCTTC. Its protein is CASSQLSNEQFF. Full variable domain (outside the CDR3, taken from reference TRBV5-4 and TRBJ2-1): ETGVTQSPTHLIKTRGQQVTLRCSSQSGHNTVSWYQQALGQGPQFIFQYYREEENGRGNFPPRFSGLQFPNYSSELNVNALELDDSALYLCASSQLSNEQFFGPGTRLTVL.

The V and J genes are TRBV30 and TRBJ2-7; TRBD2 might be the D (6 bases). V lost 5 bases and J 1 base, leaving 15 bases between the germline ends. This CDR3 comprises 14 residues. Germline V CDR1 and CDR2: GTSNPN, SVGIG (reference sequence). The CDR3 loop reads CAWSWAAGSYEQYF. The CDR3 nucleotides read TGTGCCTGGTCCTGGGCGGCGGGGTCCTACGAGCAGTACTTC.

This clone has more than one count but fewer than ten. The chain couples TRBV6-4 to TRBJ2-7; D might be TRBD2 (6 bases). The V and J ends lost 7 bases and 2 bases respectively, with 21 bases between them. CDR3 length: 16 amino acids. Germline-derived CDR1 and CDR2 are MRHNA and SNTAGT. CDR3 protein: CASTPGGTCPTYEQYF. For the CDR3, the DNA is TGTGCCAGCACCCCTGGAGGGACGTGCCCGACCTACGAGCAGTACTTC.

The CDR3 loop reads CASSPWTSHSDTQYF. Here the CDR3 DNA reads TGTGCCAGCAGCCCATGGACTAGCCATTCAGATACGCAGTATTTT. The chain employs TRBV9 and TRBJ2-3, with TRBD2 identical over 8 bases. The CDR3 sequence is 15 residues long. In germline, CDR1 is SGDLS, CDR2 YYNGEE. The ends lost 4 bases at V and 4 bases at J; junction bases unmatched: 8.

Only a few counts were recorded for this clone. The V call is TRBV11-2, the J call TRBJ2-1, with D possibly being TRBD1 (5 bases). Germline CDR1 is SGHAT and CDR2 is FQNNGV. The germline V and J ends were trimmed by 1 base and 4 bases, with 8 bases remaining between them. The CDR3 is 14 residues long. CDR3 residues: CASSLAQGYNEQFF. The CDR3 region has the DNA TGTGCCAGCAGCTTAGCCCAGGGATACAATGAGCAGTTCTTC.

On this clone: A clone one base away is much larger, so this may be a read error. The same CDR3 can be traced to other DNA sequences in this sample. The chain uses TRBV4-1 and TRBJ2-7; D not certain. Germline CDR1 MGHRA, CDR2 YSYEKL. The CDR3 length is 15 residues. The ends were cut back, 1 base at V and 0 bases at J, with 10 bases in the middle. DNA for the CDR3: TGCGCCAGCAGCCAAGGTGCTAGTGTCTCCTACGAGCAGTACTTC. Protein sequence: CASSQGASVSYEQYF.

V gene TRBV7-9 combines with J gene TRBJ2-1; D is unclear. The V end lost 3 bases, the J end lost 9 bases, and 12 bases lay between the germline ends. CDR3 size: 13 residues. Germline lookup yields CDR1 SEHNR and CDR2 FQNEAQ (reference sequence). DNA of the CDR3: TGTGCCAGCAGCTTCTCTGAGAGAGGTGAGCAGTTCTTC. As protein: CASSFSERGEQFF.

This clone was observed a handful of times. In DNA, the CDR3 is TGTGCCAGTAGTATCCGGACAGGGGTCAGCACTGAAGCTTTCTTT. It translates to CASSIRTGVSTEAFF. J is TRBJ1-1 and V is TRBV19; 9 bases fit TRBD1. Trimming cost V 3 bases and J 4 bases; bases outside gene matches: 6. The CDR3 has 15 residues. Germline CDR1 and CDR2: LNHDA and SQIVND (reference sequence).

The chain is built from TRBV4-2 and TRBJ2-1, with 8 bases that match TRBD2. V shed 4 bases and J 0 bases; nucleotides not matched to a gene: 5. From germline, CDR1 is LGHNA and CDR2 YNFKEQ. The CDR3 is made up of 16 amino acids. CDR3 nucleotide sequence: TGTGCCAGCAGCCCACTAGCGGAGCGCTCCTACAATGAGCAGTTCTTC. It yields the protein CASSPLAERSYNEQFF.

This clone showed up just a few times. The chain recombines TRBV7-9 with TRBJ2-7; D may be TRBD2 (6 bases). Germline-derived CDR1 and CDR2 are SEHNR and FQNEAQ (reference sequence). Between the trimmed V and J ends, which lost 1 base and 4 bases, there was a span of 11 bases. The CDR3 totals 14 residues. The CDR3 nucleotides are TGTGCCAGCAGCTTAGAGGGCGGGACGTACGAGCAGTACTTC. Protein: CASSLEGGTYEQYF.

This clone ranks as medium-sized. The genes are TRBV4-2 and TRBJ2-7, with 7 bases lining up with TRBD2. This CDR3 is 14 amino acids long. The J segment lost 4 bases and the V segment lost 1 base, leaving 4 bases of the junction unmatched. Germline V gene lookup returns CDR1 LGHNA and CDR2 YNFKEQ. CDR3: CASSQVGEGYEQYF. The CDR3 bases are TGTGCCAGCAGCCAAGTAGGGGAGGGATACGAGCAGTACTTC.

The CDR3 nucleotides read TGTGCCAGCAGTAATTACAATGAGCAGTTCTTC. This gives the protein CASSNYNEQFF. The J gene is TRBJ2-1, the V gene TRBV27; D not certain. Germline-derived CDR1 and CDR2 are MNHEY and SMNVEV (reference sequence). Trimming took 5 bases from V and 4 from J, leaving 3 bases between them. The CDR3 has 11 amino acids.

J is TRBJ2-3 and V is TRBV5-6, with 10 bases lining up with TRBD2. The CDR3 is 15 residues long. Losses at the gene ends were 6 bases for V and 2 bases for J; bases not matched to a gene: 6. Germline assignment: CDR1 SGHDT and CDR2 YYEEEE. Here the CDR3 reads CASTIAGGFTDTQYF. The CDR3 DNA is TGTGCCAGCACCATAGCGGGAGGCTTCACAGATACGCAGTATTTT.

By sample fraction, this clone is medium-sized. The rearrangement links TRBV19 to TRBJ2-1; D perhaps matches TRBD2 (5 bases). The germline CDR1 and CDR2 sequences are LNHDA and SQIVND (reference sequence). The CDR3 is 13 residues long. Trimming removed 5 bases at V and 6 bases at J, with 11 bases between. Here the CDR3 DNA reads TGTGCCAGTAGTCAGCGGAACCCCAATGAGCAGTTCTTC. Residues: CASSQRNPNEQFF.

This chain links TRBV6-5 with TRBJ2-7; TRBD1 matches at 10 bases. The germline gives CDR1 MNHEY, CDR2 SVGAGI. Trimming at V came to 7 bases and at J to 1 base, leaving 7 bases not matched to a gene. This CDR3 has 15 residues. CDR3 amino acids: CASIPDRGESYEQYF. The CDR3 DNA reads as TGTGCCAGCATCCCGGACAGGGGGGAATCCTACGAGCAGTACTTC.